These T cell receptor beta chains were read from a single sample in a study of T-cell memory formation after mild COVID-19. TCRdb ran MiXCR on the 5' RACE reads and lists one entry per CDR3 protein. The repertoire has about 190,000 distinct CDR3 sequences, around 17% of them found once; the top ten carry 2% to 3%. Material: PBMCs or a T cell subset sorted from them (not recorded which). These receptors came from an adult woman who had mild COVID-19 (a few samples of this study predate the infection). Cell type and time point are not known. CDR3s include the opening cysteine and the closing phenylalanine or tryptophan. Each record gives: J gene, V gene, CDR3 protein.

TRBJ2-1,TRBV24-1,CATSDPLGQINEQFF
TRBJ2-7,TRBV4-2,CASSQDLASGSEQYF
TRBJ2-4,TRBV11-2,CASSLSGENIQYF
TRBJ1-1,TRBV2,CASRIGENTEAFF
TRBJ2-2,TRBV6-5,CASSHSGPRTGSPGELFF
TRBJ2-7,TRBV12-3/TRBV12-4,CASAEWRRVYEQYF
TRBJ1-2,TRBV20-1,CSATSGTGYSGYTF
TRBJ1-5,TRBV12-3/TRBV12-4,CASSFIRGSGGSQPQHF
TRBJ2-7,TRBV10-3,CAISEDRYEQYF
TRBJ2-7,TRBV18,CASSPGTLDYEQYF
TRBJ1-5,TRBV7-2,CASRRQFNQPQHF
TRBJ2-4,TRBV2,CASSEGTSKFYF
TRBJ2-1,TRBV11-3,CASNRDQGDEQFF
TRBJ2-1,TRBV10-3,CAISVSQGSYNEQFF